A single sample is the source of the 29 T cell receptor beta chains below, sequenced in a study of T cell responses to AZD1222 COVID-19 vaccine (dated by TCRdb to the early 2020s). The method behind the library was the immunoSEQ multiplex PCR assay. Imported from immuneACCESS, the table was reduced by TCRdb to in-frame sequences with V and J called. These copies leave out some clones; in studies compared against another copy, an unresolved V gene accounts for under half, and the cause of the remainder is not known. Present in this sample are around 150,000 clones, about 93% of which were seen just once. Together, the top ten hold around 1.3% of the sample. The time point label here, explained by the study, means: baseline before first vaccination. The sequenced sample was peripheral blood, obtained on day 0 of AZD1222 vaccination. The receptors come from an adult in good health.

This chain connects TRBV29-1 to TRBJ1-1; no reliable D call. CDR1 is SQVTM, CDR2 ANQGSEA, per germline. The CDR3 sequence is 11 residues long. Between the trimmed V and J ends, which lost 3 bases and 2 bases, there was a span of 4 bases. The CDR3 region has the DNA TGCAGCGTTGAGCGTAACACTGAAGCTTTCTTT. Translation: CSVERNTEAFF. The variable domain in full, completed from reference TRBV29-1 and TRBJ1-1, reads SAVISQKPSRDICQRGTSLTIQCQVDSQVTMMFWYRQQPGQSLTLIATANQGSEATYESGFVIDKFPISRPNLTFSTLTVSNMSPEDSSIYLCSVERNTEAFFGQGTRLTVV.

The J gene is TRBJ2-1, the V gene TRBV6-5; 8 nucleotides agree with TRBD2. V shed 1 base, J shed 12 bases, and the junction held 11 bases outside the gene matches. The CDR3 has 15 amino acids. The germline CDR1 and CDR2 sequences are MNHEY and SVGAGI. CDR3 nucleotide sequence: TGTGCCAGCAGTTACTTCGGGACTAGTGGTCATGCGCAGTTCTTC. This encodes CASSYFGTSGHAQFF.

The CDR3 bases are TGTGCCAGTAGTATAACGGACGGGTCCTATGGCTACACCTTC. Amino acid sequence: CASSITDGSYGYTF. The chain links TRBV19 to TRBJ1-2; D unclear. The length of the CDR3 is 14 residues. V dropped 2 bases and J dropped 4 bases, with 11 bases sitting between them. Per the germline V gene, CDR1 is LNHDA and CDR2 is SQIVND (reference sequence).

The chain combines TRBV10-3 with TRBJ1-1; D perhaps matches TRBD1 (6 bases). The ends were cut back, 2 bases at V and 5 bases at J, with 15 bases in the middle. Germline V gene sequence: CDR1 ENHRY, CDR2 SYGVKD. The CDR3 consists of 15 residues. The CDR3 reads CAISEQGKSFTEAFF. The CDR3 coding sequence is TGTGCCATCAGTGAGCAGGGGAAGTCCTTTACTGAAGCTTTCTTT.

The chain couples TRBV24-1 to TRBJ1-2, with D possibly being TRBD1 (6 bases). Looked up from germline, CDR1 is KGHDR and CDR2 is SFDVKD. V was clipped by 4 bases and J by 3 bases, with 11 bases between them. The CDR3 spans 14 residues. The DNA for the CDR3 is TGTGCCACCAGTGAGAAGGGACAATACTATGGCTACACCTTC. Translated: CATSEKGQYYGYTF.

This chain connects TRBV27 to TRBJ2-6; D gene unclear. Trimming stripped 3 bases from V and 0 bases from J, with 6 bases between. The CDR3 runs to 15 residues. The germline CDR1 and CDR2 sequences are MNHEY and SMNVEV (reference sequence). The CDR3, as DNA: TGTGCCAGCAGTTTTAAGGGCTCTGGGGCCAACGTCCTGACTTTC. The encoded protein is CASSFKGSGANVLTF.

The V call is TRBV5-1, the J call TRBJ2-1; possibly TRBD2 for D (6 bases). The ends were cut back, 4 bases at V and 1 base at J, with 15 bases in the middle. The germline gives CDR1 SGHRS, CDR2 YFSETQ. CDR3 length equals 16 residues. CDR3 amino acids: CASSPEGLSSYNEQFF. The CDR3 region has the DNA TGCGCCAGCAGCCCCGAGGGACTTTCTTCCTACAATGAGCAGTTCTTC.

The V and J genes are TRBV7-2 and TRBJ2-5, with 7 bases identical to TRBD2. Germline CDR1 and CDR2: SGHTA and FQGNSA. V lost 5 bases to trimming and J lost 3 bases; unmatched junction nucleotides: 12. The CDR3 runs to 16 residues. The CDR3 spells CASSLGTGTTKETQYF. The CDR3 DNA follows: TGTGCCAGCAGCCTTGGGACCGGGACTACCAAAGAGACCCAGTACTTC.

This clone appeared once. The chain has TRBV21-1 and TRBJ1-5. TRBV21-1 has pseudogene status. The length of the CDR3 is 16 residues. CDR3 loop: CASTRRGGCGGQPQHF. CDR3 bases: TGTGCCAGCACTAGGCGGGGCGGATGTGGGGGTCAGCCCCAGCATTTT.

This sequence joins TRBV6-1 and TRBJ1-1; D is perhaps TRBD1 (5 bases). Looked up from germline, CDR1 is MNHNS and CDR2 is SASEGT. Trimming cost V 2 bases and J 4 bases, with 11 bases left between them. This CDR3 is 14 amino acids long. Here the CDR3 DNA reads TGTGCCAGCAGTGAAAGGGCAGGGCCCACTGAAGCTTTCTTT. Protein product: CASSERAGPTEAFF.

The chain employs TRBV3-1 (or the pseudogene TRBV3-2) and TRBJ2-2; D is undetermined. Trimming took 8 bases from V and 0 from J, leaving 13 bases between them. Germline loops: CDR1 LGHDT, CDR2 YNNKEL (reference sequence). The CDR3 has 15 residues. CDR3 sequence: CASEQASTNTGELFF. The CDR3 DNA sequence: TGTGCCAGCGAACAAGCGTCGACGAACACCGGGGAGCTGTTTTTT.

This chain uses TRBV5-1 with TRBJ1-2; D might be TRBD1 (6 bases). V dropped 1 base and J dropped 2 bases, with 9 bases sitting between them. Germline V CDR1 and CDR2: SGHRS, YFSETQ. The CDR3 loop spans 14 amino acids. In nucleotides, the CDR3 is TGCGCCAGCAGCTTGTCGGGACAAAACTATGGCTACACCTTC. Translating it yields CASSLSGQNYGYTF.

The chain couples TRBV10-2 to TRBJ1-1; no firm D call. Trimming removed 0 bases at V and 6 bases at J, with 17 bases between. Germline V gene sequence: CDR1 WSHSY, CDR2 SAAADI. This CDR3 has 16 amino acids. The chain's CDR3 is CASSESTDSVSPEAFF. The DNA of the CDR3 is TGCGCCAGCAGTGAGTCGACGGACTCCGTTTCCCCTGAAGCTTTCTTT.

The CDR3 DNA is TGTGCCAGCAGCGGCAGACAGGGTAACTATGGCTACACCTTC. It codes for CASSGRQGNYGYTF. This chain connects TRBV9 to TRBJ1-2; 7 bases are shared with TRBD1. V shed 3 bases, J shed 1 base, and the junction held 3 bases outside the gene matches. The V gene's germline CDR1 is SGDLS and CDR2 YYNGEE. This CDR3 has 14 amino acids. The full variable domain, completed using reference TRBV9 and TRBJ1-2, is DSGVTQTPKHLITATGQRVTLRCSPRSGDLSVYWYQQSLDQGLQFLIQYYNGEERAKGNILERFSAQQFPDLHSELNLSSLELGDSALYFCASSGRQGNYGYTFGSGTRLTVV.

The chain joins TRBV5-6 to TRBJ1-1; TRBD1 is a possible D gene (6 bases). CDR3 length: 17 amino acids. CDR1 is SGHDT, CDR2 YYEEEE, per germline. With 4 bases removed from V and 1 base from J, the gap between germline ends came to 20 bases. CDR3 amino acids: CASSKEYRARRNTEAFF. DNA of the CDR3: TGTGCCAGCAGCAAAGAATACAGGGCCCGTAGGAACACTGAAGCTTTCTTT.

The rearrangement links TRBV19 to TRBJ2-3; D is unclear. This CDR3 region has 11 residues. V was pared by 3 bases and J by 4 bases, with 2 bases between. Germline V lookup: CDR1 LNHDA, CDR2 SQIVND (reference sequence). The CDR3 loop is CASSISDTQYF. Here the CDR3 DNA reads TGTGCCAGTAGTATCTCAGATACGCAGTATTTT.

For the CDR3, the DNA is TGTGCCAGCAGCTTGACAGGGGTCGGCTCGAGGGGCTACACCTTC. Its translation: CASSLTGVGSRGYTF. The chain employs TRBV5-4 and TRBJ1-2; TRBD1 agrees at 7 bases. The CDR3 covers 15 residues. Germline-derived CDR1 and CDR2 are SGHNT and YYREEE (reference sequence). V lost 1 base to trimming and J lost 8 bases; unmatched junction nucleotides: 11.

The chain recombines TRBV6-2 or TRBV6-3 with TRBJ1-2; D gene ambiguous. The CDR3 spans 17 residues. With 1 base removed from V and 4 bases from J, the gap between germline ends came to 19 bases. Germline CDR1 reads MNHEY; CDR2 reads SVGEGT. CDR3 residues: CASSYWRGQSPVYGYTF. The CDR3 DNA reads TGTGCCAGCAGTTACTGGAGAGGCCAATCTCCTGTCTATGGCTACACCTTC.

V and J are TRBV5-1 and TRBJ2-5, with 7 bases identical to TRBD2. Germline CDR1 and CDR2: SGHRS and YFSETQ. Unmatched junction bases numbered 2, after V lost 3 bases and J lost 3 bases. The CDR3 loop spans 13 amino acids. In DNA form, the CDR3 reads TGCGCCAGCAGCTACGGGACTAAAGAGACCCAGTACTTC. Translated: CASSYGTKETQYF.

This clone has a single count. The chain carries TRBV7-3 and TRBJ2-7; TRBD1 matches 8 bases. Germline V gives CDR1 SGHTA, CDR2 FQGTGA. V was pared by 4 bases and J by 7 bases, with 6 bases of the junction left unmatched. CDR3 length: 13 residues. CDR3 sequence reads: CASSSDRGSEQYV. DNA for the CDR3: TGTGCCAGCAGCTCAGACAGGGGTAGTGAGCAGTACGTC.

The V gene is TRBV20-1, the J gene TRBJ2-1; 8 bases align to TRBD2. V was clipped by 3 bases and J by 8 bases; unmatched bases: 9. From germline, CDR1 is DFQATT and CDR2 SNEGSKA (reference sequence). The CDR3 has 14 residues. Here the CDR3 DNA reads TGCAGTGCTAGTCCGGGCGGGAGGAGGGATGAGCAGTTCTTC. Amino acids: CSASPGGRRDEQFF.

In DNA, the CDR3 is TGTGCCATCAGAAGGACAGAGGAGGGTGAGCAGTTCTTC. This sequence encodes CAIRRTEEGEQFF. V usage is TRBV10-3 and J usage is TRBJ2-1; D may match TRBD1 or TRBD2 (6 bases each). The CDR3 spans 13 residues. Germline CDR1 is ENHRY and CDR2 is SYGVKD. The germline V and J ends were trimmed by 6 bases and 9 bases, with 15 bases remaining between them.

V and J are TRBV5-1 and TRBJ1-1; D unresolved. V dropped 1 base and J dropped 0 bases, with 4 bases sitting between them. Germline CDR1 SGHRS, CDR2 YFSETQ. The CDR3 is 13 amino acids. CDR3 DNA sequence: TGCGCCAGCAGCTTGACGGTGAACACTGAAGCTTTCTTT. Protein: CASSLTVNTEAFF.

The chain recombines TRBV6-6 with TRBJ1-5; no reliable D call. V gave up 2 bases and J gave up 0 bases, with 5 bases separating them. CDR1 and CDR2 from the germline V gene are MNHNY and SVGAGI (reference sequence). This CDR3 has 14 amino acids. CDR3 protein: CASSYGDSNQPQHF. The CDR3 region has the DNA TGTGCCAGCAGTTACGGGGATAGCAATCAGCCCCAGCATTTT.

The chain recombines TRBV4-2 with TRBJ1-4, with TRBD1 matching 10 bases. CDR1 is LGHNA and CDR2 is YNFKEQ in the germline V gene. V lost 1 base and J lost 8; bases outside the gene matches: 4. The CDR3 sequence is 15 residues long. CDR3 in amino acids: CASSQGQGAGEKLFF. The CDR3, as DNA: TGTGCCAGCAGCCAAGGACAGGGGGCAGGGGAAAAACTGTTTTTT.

V gene TRBV27 combines with J gene TRBJ1-5; D might be TRBD1 (6 bases). The CDR3 runs 14 residues. CDR1 MNHEY and CDR2 SMNVEV come from the germline V gene (reference sequence). Trimming left V 5 bases short and J 6 bases short, with 14 bases between. CDR3 residues: CASSPQGVGQPQHF. CDR3 DNA: TGTGCCAGCAGTCCACAGGGTGTGGGTCAGCCCCAGCATTTT.

The chain links TRBV5-4 to TRBJ2-4; a weak D match, TRBD2 (7 bases). Germline V gives CDR1 SGHNT, CDR2 YYREEE (reference sequence). The V end lost 2 bases, the J end lost 6 bases, and 15 bases lay between the germline ends. The CDR3 is made up of 15 amino acids. Here the CDR3 DNA reads TGTGCCAGCAGCTTCTCGTGGGGGGGCGGAAACATTCAGTACTTC. Its translation: CASSFSWGGGNIQYF.

V is TRBV4-1 and J is TRBJ1-1; D perhaps matches TRBD1 (5 bases). CDR3 length: 13 amino acids. Looked up from germline, CDR1 is MGHRA and CDR2 is YSYEKL. V lost 4 bases and J lost 1, with 7 bases in between. In DNA, the CDR3 is TGCGCCAGCAGCCTAGACAGGAACACTGAAGCTTTCTTT. This translates into CASSLDRNTEAFF.

The CDR3 DNA reads as TGTGCCAGCAGCTTAGCTGGGGAGATAGAAGCTTTCTTT. This sequence encodes CASSLAGEIEAFF. The rearrangement links TRBV7-8 to TRBJ1-1; D call uncertain. There are 13 residues in the CDR3. In germline, CDR1 is SGHVS, CDR2 FQNEAQ. V was pared by 0 bases and J by 8 bases, with 10 bases between.